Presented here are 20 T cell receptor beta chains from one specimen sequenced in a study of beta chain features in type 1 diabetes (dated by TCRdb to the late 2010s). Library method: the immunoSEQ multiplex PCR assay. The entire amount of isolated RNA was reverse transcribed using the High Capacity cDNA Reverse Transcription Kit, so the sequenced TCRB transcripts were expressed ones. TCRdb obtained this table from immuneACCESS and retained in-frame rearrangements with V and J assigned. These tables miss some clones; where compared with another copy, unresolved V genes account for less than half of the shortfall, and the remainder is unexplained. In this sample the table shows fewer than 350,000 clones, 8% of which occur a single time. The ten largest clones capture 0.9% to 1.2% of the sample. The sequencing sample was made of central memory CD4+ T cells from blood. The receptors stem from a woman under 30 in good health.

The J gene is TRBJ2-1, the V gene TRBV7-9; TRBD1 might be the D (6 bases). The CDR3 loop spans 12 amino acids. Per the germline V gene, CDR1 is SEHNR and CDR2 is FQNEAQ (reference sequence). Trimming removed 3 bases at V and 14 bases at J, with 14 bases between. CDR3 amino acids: CASSFLQGQEFF. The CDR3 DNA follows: TGTGCCAGCAGCTTCCTACAGGGCCAGGAGTTCTTC.

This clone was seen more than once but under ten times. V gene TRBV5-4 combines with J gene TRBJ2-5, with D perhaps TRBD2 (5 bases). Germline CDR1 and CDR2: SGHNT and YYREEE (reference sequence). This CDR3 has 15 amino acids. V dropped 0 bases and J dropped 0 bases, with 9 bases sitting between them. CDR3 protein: CASSLAGLDQETQYF. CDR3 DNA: TGTGCCAGCAGCTTGGCTGGACTGGACCAAGAGACCCAGTACTTC.

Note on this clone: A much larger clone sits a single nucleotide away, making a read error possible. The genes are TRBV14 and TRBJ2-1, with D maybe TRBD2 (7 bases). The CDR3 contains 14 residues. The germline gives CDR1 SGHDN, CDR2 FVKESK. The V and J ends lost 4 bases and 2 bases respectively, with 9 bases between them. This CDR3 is CASSRGGAYNEQFF. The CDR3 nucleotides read TGTGCCAGCAGCCGAGGGGGGGCCTACAATGAGCAGTTCTTC.

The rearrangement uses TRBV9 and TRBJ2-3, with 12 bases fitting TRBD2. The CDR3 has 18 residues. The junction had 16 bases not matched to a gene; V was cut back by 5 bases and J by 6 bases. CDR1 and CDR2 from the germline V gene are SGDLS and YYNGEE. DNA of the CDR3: TGTGCCAGCAGTGAGACCTACCTAGCGGGAGGGCCTTATGATACGCAGTATTTT. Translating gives CASSETYLAGGPYDTQYF.

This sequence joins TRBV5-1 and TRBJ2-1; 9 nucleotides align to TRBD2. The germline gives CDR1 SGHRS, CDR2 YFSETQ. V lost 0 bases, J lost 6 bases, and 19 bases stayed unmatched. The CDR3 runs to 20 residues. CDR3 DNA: TGCGCCAGCAGCTTGGGGGAATGGGTTGGCGGGAGGGCCAGTGTCAATGAGCAGTTCTTC. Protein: CASSLGEWVGGRASVNEQFF.

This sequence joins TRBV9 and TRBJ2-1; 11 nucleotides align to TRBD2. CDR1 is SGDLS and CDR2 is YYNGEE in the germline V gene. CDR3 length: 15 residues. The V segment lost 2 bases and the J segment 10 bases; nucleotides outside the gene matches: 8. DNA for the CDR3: TGTGCCAGCAGCGTTCTACTAGCGGGGGCCCGGGAGCAGTTCTTC. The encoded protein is CASSVLLAGAREQFF.

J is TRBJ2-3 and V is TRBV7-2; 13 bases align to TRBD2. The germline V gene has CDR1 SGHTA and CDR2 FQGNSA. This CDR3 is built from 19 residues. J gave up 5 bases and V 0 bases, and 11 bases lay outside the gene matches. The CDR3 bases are TGTGCCAGCAGCTTAGCCCTACTAGCGGGAGGGCAAGTGGGAGATACGCAGTATTTT. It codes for CASSLALLAGGQVGDTQYF.

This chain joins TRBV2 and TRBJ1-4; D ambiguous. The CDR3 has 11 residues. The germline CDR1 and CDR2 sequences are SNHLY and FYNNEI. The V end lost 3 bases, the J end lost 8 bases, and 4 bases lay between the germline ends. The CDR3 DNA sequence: TGTGCCAGCAGTGAGAGGGAAAAACTGTTTTTT. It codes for CASSEREKLFF.

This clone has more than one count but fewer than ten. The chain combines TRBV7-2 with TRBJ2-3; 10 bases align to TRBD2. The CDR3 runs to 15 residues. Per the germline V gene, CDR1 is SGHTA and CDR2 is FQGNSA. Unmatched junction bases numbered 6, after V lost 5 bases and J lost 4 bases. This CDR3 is CASSQSLAGADTQYF. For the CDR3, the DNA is TGTGCCAGCAGCCAAAGTCTAGCGGGGGCAGATACGCAGTATTTT.

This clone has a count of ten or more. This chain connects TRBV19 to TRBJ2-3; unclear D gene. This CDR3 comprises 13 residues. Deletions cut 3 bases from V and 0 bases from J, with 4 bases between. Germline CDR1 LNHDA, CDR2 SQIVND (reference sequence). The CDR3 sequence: CASSMQSTDTQYF. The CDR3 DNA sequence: TGTGCCAGTAGTATGCAGAGCACAGATACGCAGTATTTT.

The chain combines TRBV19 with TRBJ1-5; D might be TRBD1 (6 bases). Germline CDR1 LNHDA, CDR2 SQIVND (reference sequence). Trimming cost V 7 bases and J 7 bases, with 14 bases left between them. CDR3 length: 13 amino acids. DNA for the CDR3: TGTGCCAGTAAAGACAGGTCCGGACAGCCCCAGCATTTT. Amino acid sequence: CASKDRSGQPQHF.

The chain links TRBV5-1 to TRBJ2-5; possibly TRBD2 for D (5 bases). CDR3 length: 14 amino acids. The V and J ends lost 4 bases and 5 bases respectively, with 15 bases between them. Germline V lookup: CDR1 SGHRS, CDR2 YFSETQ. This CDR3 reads CASSQPGSEETQYF. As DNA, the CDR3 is TGCGCCAGCAGCCAGCCGGGTAGCGAGGAGACCCAGTACTTC.

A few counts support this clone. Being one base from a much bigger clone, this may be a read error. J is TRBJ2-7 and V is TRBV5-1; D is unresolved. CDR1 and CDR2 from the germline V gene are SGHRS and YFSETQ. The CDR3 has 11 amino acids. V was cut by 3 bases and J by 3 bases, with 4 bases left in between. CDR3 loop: CASSSLYEQYF. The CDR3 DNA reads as TGCGCCAGCAGCTCCCTCTACGAGCAGTACTTC.

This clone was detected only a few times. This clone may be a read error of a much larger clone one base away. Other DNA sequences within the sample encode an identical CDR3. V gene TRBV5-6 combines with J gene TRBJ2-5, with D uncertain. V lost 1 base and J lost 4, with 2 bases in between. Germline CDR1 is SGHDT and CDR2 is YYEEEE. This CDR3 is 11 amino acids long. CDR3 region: CASSLRETQYF. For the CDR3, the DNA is TGTGCCAGCAGCTTGAGAGAGACCCAGTACTTC.

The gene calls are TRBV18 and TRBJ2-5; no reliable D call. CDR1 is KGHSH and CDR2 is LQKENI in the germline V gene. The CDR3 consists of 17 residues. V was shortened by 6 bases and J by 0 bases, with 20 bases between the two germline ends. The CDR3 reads CASSPSRSVVYQETQYF. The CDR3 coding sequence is TGTGCCAGCTCCCCCAGCAGGTCCGTAGTATACCAAGAGACCCAGTACTTC.

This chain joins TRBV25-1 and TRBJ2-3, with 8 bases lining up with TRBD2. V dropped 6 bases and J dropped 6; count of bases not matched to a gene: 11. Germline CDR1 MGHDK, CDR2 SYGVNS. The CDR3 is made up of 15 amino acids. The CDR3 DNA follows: TGTGCCAGCAGCCCCACGGCGGGGGGCAGGGATACGCAGTATTTT. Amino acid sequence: CASSPTAGGRDTQYF.

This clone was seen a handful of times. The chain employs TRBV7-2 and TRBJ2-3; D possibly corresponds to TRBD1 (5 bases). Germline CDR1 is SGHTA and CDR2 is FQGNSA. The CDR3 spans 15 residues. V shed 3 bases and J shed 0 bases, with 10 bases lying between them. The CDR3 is CASSFQGRSTDTQYF. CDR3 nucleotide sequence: TGTGCCAGCAGCTTCCAGGGTCGGAGCACAGATACGCAGTATTTT. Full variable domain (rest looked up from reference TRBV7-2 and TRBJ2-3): GAGVSQSPSNKVTEKGKDVELRCDPISGHTALYWYRQSLGQGLEFLIYFQGNSAPDKSGLPSDRFSAERTGGSVSTLTIQRTQQEDSAVYLCASSFQGRSTDTQYFGPGTRLTVL.

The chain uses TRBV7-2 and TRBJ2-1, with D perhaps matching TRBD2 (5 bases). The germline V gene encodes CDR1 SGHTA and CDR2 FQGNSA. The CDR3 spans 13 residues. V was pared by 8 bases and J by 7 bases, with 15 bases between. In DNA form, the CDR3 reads TGTGCCAGCTCAGGCTACCGGGGTAATGAGCAGTTCTTC. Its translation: CASSGYRGNEQFF.

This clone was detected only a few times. CDR3 loop: CASSLGVSSTGGHSPLHF. CDR3 in DNA: TGCGCCAGCAGCTTGGGGGTTTCCAGTACTGGGGGACATTCACCCCTCCACTTT. The gene calls are TRBV5-1 and TRBJ1-6; tentatively, D is TRBD1 (5 bases). Germline loops: CDR1 SGHRS, CDR2 YFSETQ. CDR3 length equals 18 residues. V was trimmed by 0 bases and J by 8 bases, leaving 21 bases between them.

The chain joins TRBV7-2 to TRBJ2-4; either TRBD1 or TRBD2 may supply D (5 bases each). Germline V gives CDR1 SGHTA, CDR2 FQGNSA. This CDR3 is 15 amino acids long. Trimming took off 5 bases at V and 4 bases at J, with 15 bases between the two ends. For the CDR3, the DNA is TGTGCCAGCAGCCGTAACCGGGACCAAAAAAACATTCAGTACTTC. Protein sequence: CASSRNRDQKNIQYF.